Below, 5 T cell receptor beta chains from the same sample are listed, as sequenced in a study of T cells in localized non-small cell lung cancer. Libraries were prepared by immunoSEQ multiplex PCR; TCRdb keeps only in-frame clonotypes and omits some of them. The table records more than 100,000 clones, more than 80% of them present only once. The sample consisted of peripheral blood, taken before any cancer treatment. The receptors come from an older female donor with stage I lung adenocarcinoma.

The chain couples TRBV7-3 to TRBJ2-3; D tentatively reads TRBD1 or TRBD2 (6 bases each). The length of the CDR3 is 18 residues. V lost 0 bases and J 0 bases, leaving 16 bases between the germline ends. Germline values: CDR1 SGHTA, CDR2 FQGTGA. The CDR3 is CASSLTGGSGLSTDTQYF. CDR3 sequence (DNA): TGTGCCAGCAGCTTAACAGGGGGTAGCGGACTTAGCACAGATACGCAGTATTTT.

This chain uses TRBV7-9 with TRBJ2-2; D gene uncertain. The CDR3 runs to 14 residues. V shed 3 bases and J shed 3 bases, with 8 bases lying between them. Germline V gives CDR1 SEHNR, CDR2 FQNEAQ (reference sequence). The CDR3: CASSFGVDTGELFF. CDR3 nucleotide sequence: TGTGCCAGCAGCTTCGGAGTCGACACCGGGGAGCTGTTTTTT.

V gene TRBV29-1 combines with J gene TRBJ2-1; D gene unclear. V shed 6 bases and J shed 0 bases, with 9 bases lying between them. This CDR3 spans 13 amino acids. Germline V gene data show CDR1 as SQVTM and CDR2 as ANQGSEA. CDR3 nucleotide sequence: TGCAGCGTGGCTGAAGTCTCCTACAATGAGCAGTTCTTC. It codes for CSVAEVSYNEQFF.

This chain uses TRBV5-1 with TRBJ2-2; no clear D. Trimming left V 3 bases short and J 1 base short, with 10 bases between. Germline assignment: CDR1 SGHRS and CDR2 YFSETQ. This CDR3 is 15 amino acids long. The CDR3 nucleotides read TGCGCCAGCAGCTCGGAAAGTTTGAACACCGGGGAGCTGTTTTTT. Its protein is CASSSESLNTGELFF.

The V gene is TRBV7-6, the J gene TRBJ2-7; D gene ambiguous. V was cut by 4 bases and J by 4 bases, with 5 bases left in between. Per germline, CDR1 SGHVS and CDR2 FNYEAQ. The CDR3 is made up of 11 amino acids. CDR3 amino acids: CASSSEYEQYF. CDR3 nucleotides: TGTGCCAGCAGCTCCGAGTACGAGCAGTACTTC.